The present TCR beta chain was sequenced within a study of cytomegalovirus exposure and HLA in healthy donors (dated by TCRdb to the late 2010s). With regard to the full study: An earlier analysis of several hundred of the donors reported about 290 Gb of sequence data and around 120 million unique TCR beta sequences from about 180 million T cells. Approximately 300 gigabases of sequencing data and around 85 million unique TCR sequences made up an early release that covered 640 HLA-typed donors. The genetic ancestry cluster associated with self-reported Caucasian donors included about four fifths of the roughly 410 genotyped donors. The aim of the study was to test whether cataloging public T cell receptors could identify signatures of past pathogen exposure. The study profiled the T cell repertoires of approximately 700 subjects by immunosequencing and related them to cytomegalovirus serostatus. Besides the first cohort of around 700 subjects, a separate validation cohort made up of around 120 different subjects was used. High-throughput TCR immunosequencing, statistical association of individual TCRs with disease status, and machine learning were combined to predict cytomegalovirus infection status. A later analysis re-examined previously published TCR beta repertoires from just over 650 donors and added high-resolution HLA genotyping to investigate patterns of TCR occurrence. Rather than drawing on any new phenotypic data, the later analysis identified candidate immune exposures from TCR beta sequences and the way those sequences occurred across donors. To decide whether each TCR beta V gene segment behaved as functional or pseudogenic, an earlier analysis of approximately 590 of the donors relied on high-throughput TCR beta sequencing. Donor age, sex, ethnicity and CMV serostatus were collected together with the repertoire data. In a later genetic analysis, genome-wide SNP genotypes for about three fifths of the 666 donors were used, and that subset was treated as a discovery cohort. Every discovery cohort repertoire had been produced on one sequencing platform. Both class I and class II loci were covered by HLA typing, at four-digit resolution. The number of typed donors differed by locus: roughly 629-630 for A, B, C, DRB1 and DQB1; roughly 510 for DQA1; 600 to 610 for DPA1; and about 450 for DPB1. Several DR-DQ haplotypes were handled as single units for association and clustering, since linkage in the cohort was strong. Among 398 genotyped donors of the cohort, an average of approximately 230,000 unique TCR beta nucleotide sequences were sequenced per donor, roughly 20% of them non-productive. General findings and caveats noted by the study authors: In both the original and validation cohorts, the classifier was reported to diagnose cytomegalovirus status with high specificity and sensitivity. A further reported finding was that TCR beta sequences accurately predicted the HLA-A and HLA-B alleles for most subjects in the first cohort. A cluster of highly shared sequence variants was judged likely to represent a technical artifact of the sequencing pipeline. According to the authors, the approach could potentially be generalized to other disease states and immunological phenotypes. Linkage disequilibrium might explain the correlated functional status among segregating V segments, but an unknown experimental factor could not be ruled out. Compared with the roughly 600-donor mean, donors in an Asian-associated ancestry cluster had fewer N-insertions in productive TCRs, according to a later genetic analysis. The earlier analysis of fewer than 750 of the donors excluded over 15 rarely observed V segments, including chromosome 9 orphons, because counts were too low. In an earlier analysis of roughly 560 of the donors, most TCR beta V segments were observed in productive rearrangements about 87% or about 30% of the time, broadly matching IMGT annotations. Several of the top co-occurrence clusters appeared to be linked to parvovirus B19, influenza, CMV and Epstein-Barr virus, according to a later analysis. Presence/absence analyses assumed roughly uniform sequencing depth across donors, an assumption that may not hold. Only TCR beta chains were sequenced in this cohort, and the absence of alpha or paired-chain data limited detectable features. The only immune exposure information available for the cohort was CMV serostatus. The study gave a list of 150 to 200 TCR beta chains associated with cytomegalovirus. At a false discovery rate of 0.05, a later analysis linked around 15,000 TCR beta sequences to specific HLA alleles. Most TCR sequences were seen in very few donors, while some public TCRs were found in many individuals. Compared with equally common non-associated chains, HLA-associated TCR beta chains in a later analysis were more clonally expanded and had lower generation probabilities. Three of the identified cytomegalovirus-associated TCR beta chains were confirmed in vitro to be specific for cytomegalovirus antigens. HLA typing was unavailable for some donors at each locus, so association tests used only the typed subset. V-gene and J-gene trimming of TCR beta chains was associated with a missense DCLRE1C variant in a later genetic analysis, and the association was replicated in an independent cohort. According to a later analysis, most CMV-associated TCR beta chains appeared to be HLA-restricted, and the HLA associations seemed to be driven largely by CMV exposure. Strong co-occurrence of HLA alleles, especially DR and DQ, made assigning TCR associations to individual alleles difficult. Some IMGT-functional V segments, including TRBV6-2 and TRBV6-3, could not be told apart with the 87-base-pair reads, so those segments were excluded. In a later analysis, TCR association rates were found to vary across HLA loci, with the most associated TCRs seen for DRB1 alleles and the fewest for HLA-C alleles.

The method behind the library was the immunoSEQ multiplex PCR assay. The multiplex PCR relied on a mix of 60 forward primers for TCR Vbeta segments and 13 reverse primers for TCR Jbeta segments. The CDR3 region of rearranged TCR beta genes was amplified from genomic DNA with a multiplex PCR assay. On the Illumina HiSeq System, the amplified TCR beta libraries were sequenced as 87-base-pair reads. In the source study's methods: Across the 670 or so repertoires, a later analysis counted 78 million or so unique TCR beta chains, 9.5 million to 13 million of which were shared by at least two donors. A nearest-neighbor algorithm error-corrected the raw reads and collapsed the reads into unique sequences, merging closely related sequences to remove PCR and sequencing errors. CDR3 sequences were aligned to IMGT reference sequences to assign V, D and J gene segments. For a sequence to be retained, at least a six-nucleotide match to both a V gene segment and a J gene segment was required. Rearrangements were called productive when the CDR3 lacked stop codons and stayed in frame with V and J; all others were non-productive. Following IMGT convention, CDR3 was defined as the stretch from the second conserved V-encoded cysteine up to the conserved J-encoded phenylalanine. The earlier analysis of 500 to 750 of the donors excluded any sequence lacking an unambiguous match to a single V gene segment. An earlier analysis of several hundred of the donors classified V segments as functional when productive rearrangements were above 56.7% and as segregating when the standard deviation between donors was above 5%. To diagnose cytomegalovirus status from the catalog of TCR beta chain sequences, a statistical classification framework was built. V and J gene assignment, in a later analysis, came from comparing TCR nucleotide sequences with IMGT/GENE-DB human TR gene sequences. In a later analysis, CDR3 sequences and most-parsimonious VDJ recombination scenarios were assigned using the TCRdist pipeline. In a later analysis, every TCR beta chain was defined by the combination of its CDR3 amino acid sequence and its V-gene family, and reads without a unique V-gene family were dropped. To address suspected cross-contamination and a sequencing artifact, a later analysis removed some 620 highly shared, low-generation-probability nucleotide sequences. In a later analysis, a clonal expansion index for each public chain was calculated from normalized within-repertoire ranks of inferred template counts. Generation probabilities in a later analysis came from a VDJ recombination model fitted to out-of-frame rearrangements, and those results were checked against IGoR. A later analysis scored TCR-TCR, TCR-HLA and TCR-CMV co-occurrence with hypergeometric tests, applying a repertoire-size bias correction to TCR pairs. In a later analysis, false discovery rates were estimated by permuting HLA or CMV assignments 20 times. In a later analysis, co-occurring TCRs were grouped using DBSCAN, and TCRdist sequence similarity was added for clustering within HLA-allele-positive subsets. Repertoires with fewer than 30,000 or more than 120,000 public chains were left out of co-occurrence clustering, as were five repertoires with anomalous nucleotide sharing. Held by TCRdb, this immuneACCESS table contains in-frame sequences only and omits some clones. Under half of the omission traces to an unresolved V gene where checked; the cause of the rest is unknown. V and J calls and clone size are as listed in that table; D and trimming were resolved from the DNA. The sample yields 110,000 to 150,000 clones; around 80% were counted once. The top ten constitute 3.3% of the sample.

In total, approximately 610 healthy bone marrow donors made up the cohort. Cohort members were all nominally healthy when sampled, although unrecorded immune exposures were likely present. The donor tested CMV seronegative, placing the donor among the approximately 400 seronegative members of the cohort. Each donor provided a peripheral blood sample, and peripheral blood mononuclear cells were used for TCR beta sequencing. Genomic DNA extraction from the blood cell samples was performed with the Qiagen DNeasy Blood Extraction Kit. The germline V gene sets CDR1 to SGHVS and CDR2 to FQNEAQ. The trim is 7 bases for V and 4 bases for J, with a gap of 13 bases between the germline ends. CDR3 length: 13 amino acids, cysteine to phenylalanine. The only DNA kept is the CDR3, 39 bases in frame from the first base. This clone occurred once. The target of this receptor is not known. Base qualities are not recorded, but no much larger clone differs from it by a single base.

The source is a man aged 40-49 years in good health and CMV-seronegative. The sequenced sample consisted of PBMCs. This chain joins TRBV7-8 to TRBJ1-1; TRBD1 is perhaps the D gene, given 6 matching bases. In nucleotides, the sequence is TGTGCCAGCACCCTACAGGGTGGCACTGAAGCTTTCTTT. The encoded protein is CASTLQGGTEAFF. The CDR3, completed at both ends by the reference TRBV7-8 and TRBJ1-1 genes, gives the full variable domain GAGVSQSPRYKVAKRGQDVALRCDPISGHVSLFWYQQALGQGPEFLTYFQNEAQLDKSGLPSDRFFAERPEGSVSTLKIQRTQQEDSAVYLCASTLQGGTEAFFGQGTRLTVV.